What follows are 22 T cell receptor beta chains derived from one specimen sequenced in a study of early T cells in non-severe SARS-CoV-2 infection. Each CDR3 protein gets one entry after TCRdb re-called the 5' RACE reads with MiXCR. The sample includes about 68,000 distinct CDR3 sequences, more than 10% of them seen just once. Specimen: whole blood. The receptors come from an adult who was a healthcare worker with PCR-confirmed SARS-CoV-2 infection or an uninfected control (not recorded which).

The table lists this clonotype with many counts. The chain joins TRBV12-3 or TRBV12-4 to TRBJ2-3; no clear D. Trimming took 5 bases from V and 4 from J, leaving 13 bases between them. The CDR3 runs to 14 residues. This CDR3 is CASSPRYGSDTQYF. CDR3 nucleotide sequence: TGTGCCAGCAGTCCCCGATACGGTTCAGATACGCAGTATTTT.

This clonotype was detected many times. The rearrangement uses TRBV7-2 and TRBJ2-3, with D perhaps matching TRBD2 (6 bases). The V and J ends lost 4 bases and 5 bases respectively, with 7 bases between them. Germline V gives CDR1 SGHTA, CDR2 FQGNSA. The CDR3 is 12 residues long. In nucleotides, the CDR3 is TGTGCCAGCAGCTCCGGGGGAGATACGCAGTATTTT. Its protein product is CASSSGGDTQYF.

This chain joins TRBV6-5 and TRBJ1-6; 8 bases align to TRBD1. Losses at the gene ends were 5 bases for V and 8 bases for J; bases not matched to a gene: 11. Germline CDR1 reads MNHEY; CDR2 reads SVGAGI. The CDR3 sequence is 16 residues long. The CDR3 DNA is TGTGCCAGCAGTGTCACTACAGGGGGGACTCATTCACCCCTCCACTTT. As protein: CASSVTTGGTHSPLHF.

This clonotype has a count of ten or more. The chain combines TRBV6-6 with TRBJ2-7, with a tentative D call TRBD1 (6 bases). This CDR3 is 15 amino acids long. Trimming shortened V by 6 bases and J by 1 base, and 16 bases separated the two germline ends. Germline CDR1 is MNHNY and CDR2 is SVGAGI (reference sequence). CDR3 DNA sequence: TGTGCCAGCAGGCACAGAATGCAGGGGTCCTACGAGCAGTACTTC. This sequence encodes CASRHRMQGSYEQYF.

The chain links TRBV12-3 or TRBV12-4 to TRBJ2-7; 10 nucleotides match TRBD1. V trimming: 0 bases; J trimming: 6 bases; junction bases outside the gene matches: 14. CDR3 length: 18 amino acids. The CDR3 region is CASSLADRGRQGAVEQYF. The CDR3 DNA reads TGTGCCAGCAGTTTAGCGGACCGCGGAAGACAGGGGGCCGTCGAGCAGTACTTC.

This chain joins TRBV12-3 or TRBV12-4 and TRBJ1-1; possible D gene TRBD1, 5 bases. V was clipped by 5 bases and J by 10 bases, with 14 bases between them. CDR3 length equals 12 residues. CDR3 DNA sequence: TGTGCCAGCAGTCCCCGGACACCCATAGCTTTCTTT. Protein product: CASSPRTPIAFF.

This clonotype was counted between two and nine times. The V call is TRBV25-1, the J call TRBJ2-5; D ambiguous. Between the trimmed V and J ends, which lost 0 bases and 7 bases, there was a span of 15 bases. The CDR3 is made up of 15 amino acids. Per the germline V gene, CDR1 is MGHDK and CDR2 is SYGVNS. CDR3 nucleotide sequence: TGTGCCAGCAGTGAATATGTCCAGAATGCCGGGACCCAGTACTTC. Protein: CASSEYVQNAGTQYF.

This rearrangement joins TRBV7-2 to TRBJ2-1; D call uncertain. Trimming took 1 base from V and 0 from J, leaving 13 bases between them. This CDR3 comprises 17 residues. CDR1 is SGHTA and CDR2 is FQGNSA in the germline V gene. The DNA of the CDR3 is TGTGCCAGCAGCTTAGGAAGCGTCTCCCTCTCCTACAATGAGCAGTTCTTC. Its translation: CASSLGSVSLSYNEQFF.

J is TRBJ1-2 and V is TRBV7-2; 9 positions match TRBD1. The CDR3 covers 14 residues. The J segment lost 1 base and the V segment lost 5 bases, leaving 2 bases of the junction unmatched. Looked up from germline, CDR1 is SGHTA and CDR2 is FQGNSA. CDR3 region: CASSRTGDNYGYTF. The DNA of the CDR3 is TGTGCCAGCAGCCGGACAGGGGATAACTATGGCTACACCTTC.

The chain combines TRBV29-1 with TRBJ2-7; 7 nucleotides align to TRBD1. With V trimmed by 6 bases and J by 2 bases, 10 bases remained unmatched. This CDR3 has 14 amino acids. Germline V gives CDR1 SQVTM, CDR2 ANQGSEA. The CDR3 bases are TGCAGCGTCATGGATGACAGGGTCCCCTACGAGCAGTACTTC. Encoded protein: CSVMDDRVPYEQYF.

This clonotype has a count of ten or more. The chain joins TRBV20-1 to TRBJ2-7, with D tentatively TRBD2 (5 bases). The V end was cut by 3 bases, the J end by 4 bases, with 19 bases between. Per germline, CDR1 DFQATT and CDR2 SNEGSKA (reference sequence). The CDR3 runs 15 residues. CDR3 bases: TGCAGTGCTAGTGATCTGGGCGGGCCTTTTTACGAGCAGTACTTC. It encodes CSASDLGGPFYEQYF.

This clonotype showed up just a few times. The chain uses TRBV12-3 or TRBV12-4 and TRBJ2-5; 7 bases match TRBD1. Trimming removed 6 bases from V and 4 bases from J; junction bases left unmatched: 11. The CDR3 runs to 15 residues. CDR3 loop: CASRDGQATGETQYF. The CDR3 DNA is TGTGCCAGCAGAGACGGACAGGCAACGGGAGAGACCCAGTACTTC.

The gene calls are TRBV20-1 and TRBJ1-6; no firm D call. Germline V gene sequence: CDR1 DFQATT, CDR2 SNEGSKA (reference sequence). V shed 3 bases and J shed 0 bases, with 9 bases lying between them. CDR3 length: 15 amino acids. The CDR3 loop is CSARAGSSYNSPLHF. In DNA form, the CDR3 reads TGCAGTGCTAGGGCAGGTAGCTCCTATAATTCACCCCTCCACTTT.

This clonotype has just a few counts. This chain uses TRBV6-2 or TRBV6-3 with TRBJ1-1, with 8 positions matching TRBD1. Per germline, CDR1 MNHEY and CDR2 SVGEGT. With 3 bases clipped from V and 2 bases from J, the junction kept 2 bases outside the gene matches. This CDR3 has 14 residues. Here the CDR3 reads CASSYTGGNTEAFF. Written as DNA, the CDR3 is TGTGCCAGCAGTTATACAGGGGGTAACACTGAAGCTTTCTTT.

This clonotype was counted a few times. The chain recombines TRBV14 with TRBJ2-5, with TRBD2 matching 7 bases. This CDR3 contains 15 residues. CDR1 is SGHDN and CDR2 is FVKESK in the germline V gene. V trimming: 0 bases; J trimming: 1 base; junction bases outside the gene matches: 2. The CDR3: CASSQDGTTQETQYF. The CDR3 region has the DNA TGTGCCAGCAGCCAAGACGGGACTACCCAAGAGACCCAGTACTTC.

V gene TRBV7-2 combines with J gene TRBJ2-5; D is unclear. There are 12 residues in the CDR3. The V end lost 3 bases, the J end lost 5 bases, and 7 bases lay between the germline ends. CDR1 SGHTA and CDR2 FQGNSA come from the germline V gene. DNA for the CDR3: TGTGCCAGCAGCTTTCGTTCGGAGACCCAGTACTTC. Encoded protein: CASSFRSETQYF.

This clonotype turned up a few times. This CDR3 is CASSLTPGVLGQLTDTQYF. In DNA, the CDR3 is TGTGCCAGCAGTTTAACCCCCGGGGTATTAGGACAGCTCACAGATACGCAGTATTTT. The V call is TRBV12-3 or TRBV12-4, the J call TRBJ2-3, with D possibly TRBD1 on 6 matching bases. The CDR3 spans 19 residues. Trimming took off 2 bases at V and 2 bases at J, with 23 bases between the two ends.

This clonotype was recorded a few times. The rearrangement joins TRBV7-8 to TRBJ2-5; 7 bases are a match to TRBD1. Germline CDR1 reads SGHVS; CDR2 reads FQNEAQ. J gave up 2 bases and V 5 bases, and 8 bases lay outside the gene matches. The CDR3 loop spans 15 amino acids. The CDR3 nucleotides read TGTGCCAGCAGCGGGAACCTGGACAGGCAAGAGACCCAGTACTTC. Translation gives CASSGNLDRQETQYF.

The sample holds many counts of this clonotype. The chain is built from TRBV14 and TRBJ2-2; 9 positions agree with TRBD2. The CDR3 has 17 amino acids. Germline values: CDR1 SGHDN, CDR2 FVKESK. V dropped 1 base and J dropped 3; count of bases not matched to a gene: 6. CDR3 sequence (DNA): TGTGCCAGCAGCCAAGTTGAGACTAGCGGCCACACCGGGGAGCTGTTTTTT. Its protein is CASSQVETSGHTGELFF.

A few counts support this clonotype. The chain carries TRBV9 and TRBJ1-2; D gene uncertain. The V gene lost 0 bases and the J gene lost 0 bases, with 3 bases spanning the gap. The CDR3 spans 13 residues. Per the germline V gene, CDR1 is SGDLS and CDR2 is YYNGEE. CDR3 DNA sequence: TGTGCCAGCAGCGTAGCCACTAACTATGGCTACACCTTC. Amino acid sequence: CASSVATNYGYTF.

The chain links TRBV20-1 to TRBJ2-1; possible D gene TRBD1, 5 bases. The CDR3 has 13 residues. Trimming left V 4 bases short and J 4 bases short, with 11 bases between. Germline lookup yields CDR1 DFQATT and CDR2 SNEGSKA (reference sequence). This chain's CDR3 is CSATPQDYNEQFF. DNA for the CDR3: TGCAGTGCTACACCACAGGATTACAATGAGCAGTTCTTC.

This clonotype was detected a few times. The genes are TRBV15 and TRBJ2-7; D not certain. V was shortened by 5 bases and J by 7 bases, with 12 bases between the two germline ends. In germline, CDR1 is LNHNV, CDR2 YYDKDF (reference sequence). This CDR3 is 12 amino acids long. CDR3 DNA sequence: TGTGCCACCAGCCCGGCCACTTTGGAGCAGTACTTC. Translated: CATSPATLEQYF.